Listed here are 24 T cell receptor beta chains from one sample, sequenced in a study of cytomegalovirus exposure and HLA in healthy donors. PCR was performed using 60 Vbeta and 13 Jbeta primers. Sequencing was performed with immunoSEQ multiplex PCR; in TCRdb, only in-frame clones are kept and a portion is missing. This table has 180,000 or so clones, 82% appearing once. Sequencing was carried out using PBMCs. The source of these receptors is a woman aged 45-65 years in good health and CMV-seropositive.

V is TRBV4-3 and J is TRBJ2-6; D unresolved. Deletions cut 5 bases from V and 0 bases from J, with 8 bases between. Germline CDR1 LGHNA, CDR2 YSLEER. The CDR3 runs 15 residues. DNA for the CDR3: TGCGCCAGCAGCTTGTCCCTCTCTGGGGCCAACGTCCTGACTTTC. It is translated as CASSLSLSGANVLTF.

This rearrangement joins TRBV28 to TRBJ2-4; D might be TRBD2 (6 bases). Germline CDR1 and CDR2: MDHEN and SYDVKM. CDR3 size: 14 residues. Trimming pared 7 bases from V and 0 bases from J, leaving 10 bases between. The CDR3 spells CASNPGGAKNIQYF. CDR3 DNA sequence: TGTGCCAGCAACCCCGGGGGAGCCAAAAACATTCAGTACTTC.

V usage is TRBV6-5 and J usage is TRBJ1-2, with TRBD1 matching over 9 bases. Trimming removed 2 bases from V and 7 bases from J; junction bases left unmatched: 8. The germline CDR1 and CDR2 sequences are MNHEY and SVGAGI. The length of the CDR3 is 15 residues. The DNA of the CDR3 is TGTGCCAGCAGTTACGCGACAGGGGGGGTGCGTGGCTACACCTTC. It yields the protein CASSYATGGVRGYTF.

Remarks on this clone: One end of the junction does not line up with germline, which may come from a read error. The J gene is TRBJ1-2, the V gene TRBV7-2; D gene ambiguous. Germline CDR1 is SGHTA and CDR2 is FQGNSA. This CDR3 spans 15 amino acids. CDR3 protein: CASTLEIGYGDGYTF. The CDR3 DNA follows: TGTGCCAGCACCTTAGAAATCGGGTACGGGGATGGCTACACCTTC.

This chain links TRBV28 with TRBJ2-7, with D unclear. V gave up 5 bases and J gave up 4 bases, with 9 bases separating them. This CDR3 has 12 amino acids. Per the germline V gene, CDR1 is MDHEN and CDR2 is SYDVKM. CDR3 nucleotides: TGTGCCAGCAGTCCCGTGCGTTACGAGCAGTACTTC. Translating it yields CASSPVRYEQYF.

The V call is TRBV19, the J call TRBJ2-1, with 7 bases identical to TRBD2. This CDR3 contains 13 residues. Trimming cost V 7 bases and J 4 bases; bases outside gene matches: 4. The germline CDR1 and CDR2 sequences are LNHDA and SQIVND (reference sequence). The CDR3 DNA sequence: TGTGCCAGTACGTCTAGCGGTTACAATGAGCAGTTCTTC. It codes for CASTSSGYNEQFF.

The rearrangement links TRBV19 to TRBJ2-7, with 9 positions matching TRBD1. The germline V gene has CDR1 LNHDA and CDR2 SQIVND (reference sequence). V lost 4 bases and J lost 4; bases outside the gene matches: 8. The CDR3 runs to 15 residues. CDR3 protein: CASSRNRDRVYEQYF. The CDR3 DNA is TGTGCCAGTAGTAGAAACCGGGACAGGGTTTACGAGCAGTACTTC.

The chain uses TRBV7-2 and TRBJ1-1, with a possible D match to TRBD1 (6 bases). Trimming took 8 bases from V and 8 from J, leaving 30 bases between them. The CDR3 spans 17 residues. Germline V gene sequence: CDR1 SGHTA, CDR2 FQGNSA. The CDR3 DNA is TGTGCCAGCTCGAACCGGGACAACCCCTGGAGGATCCAGGAAGCTTTCTTT. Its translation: CASSNRDNPWRIQEAFF.

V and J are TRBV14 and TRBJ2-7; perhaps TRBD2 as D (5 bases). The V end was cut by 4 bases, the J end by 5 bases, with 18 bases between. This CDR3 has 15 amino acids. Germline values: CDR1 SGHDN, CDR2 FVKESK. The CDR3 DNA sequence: TGTGCCAGCAGCCGGCCCGGGAAGTCACCGGACGAGCAGTACTTC. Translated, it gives CASSRPGKSPDEQYF.

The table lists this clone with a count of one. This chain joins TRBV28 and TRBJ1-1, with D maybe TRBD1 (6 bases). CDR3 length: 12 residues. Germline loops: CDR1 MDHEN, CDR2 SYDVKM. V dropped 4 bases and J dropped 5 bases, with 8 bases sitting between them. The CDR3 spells CASSSQGTEAFF. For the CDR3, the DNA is TGTGCCAGCAGTTCACAGGGTACTGAAGCTTTCTTT.

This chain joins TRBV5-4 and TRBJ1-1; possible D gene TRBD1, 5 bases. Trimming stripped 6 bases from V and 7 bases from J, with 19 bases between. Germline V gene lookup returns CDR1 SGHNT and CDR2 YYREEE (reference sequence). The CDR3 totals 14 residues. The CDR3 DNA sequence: TGTGCCAGCACCCCCCAGGGCCAGGTTGGTGAAGCTTTCTTT. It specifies CASTPQGQVGEAFF.

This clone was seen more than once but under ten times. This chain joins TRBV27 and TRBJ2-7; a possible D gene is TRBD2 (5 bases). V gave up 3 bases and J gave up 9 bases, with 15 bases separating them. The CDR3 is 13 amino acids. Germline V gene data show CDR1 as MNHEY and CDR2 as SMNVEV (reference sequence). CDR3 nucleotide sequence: TGTGCCAGCAGTTTCGGATCGGGATGGCGGCAGTACTTC. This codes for CASSFGSGWRQYF.

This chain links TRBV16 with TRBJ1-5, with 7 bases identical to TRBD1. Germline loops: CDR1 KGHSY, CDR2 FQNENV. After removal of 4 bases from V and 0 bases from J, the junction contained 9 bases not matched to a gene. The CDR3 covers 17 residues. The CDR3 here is CASSRLGTAYSNQPQHF. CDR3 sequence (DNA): TGTGCCAGCAGCCGCCTAGGGACAGCTTATAGCAATCAGCCCCAGCATTTT.

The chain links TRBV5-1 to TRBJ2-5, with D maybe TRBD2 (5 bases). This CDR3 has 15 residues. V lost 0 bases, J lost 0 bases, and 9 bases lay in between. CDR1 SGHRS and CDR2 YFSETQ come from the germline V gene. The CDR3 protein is CASSLALTNQETQYF. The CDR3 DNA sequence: TGCGCCAGCAGCTTGGCCTTGACTAACCAAGAGACCCAGTACTTC.

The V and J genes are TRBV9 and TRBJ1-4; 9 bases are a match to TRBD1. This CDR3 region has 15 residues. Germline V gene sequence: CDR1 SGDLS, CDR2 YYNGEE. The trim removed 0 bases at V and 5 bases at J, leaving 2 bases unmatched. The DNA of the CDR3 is TGTGCCAGCAGCGTAGGAGACAGGGGGAATGAAAAACTGTTTTTT. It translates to CASSVGDRGNEKLFF.

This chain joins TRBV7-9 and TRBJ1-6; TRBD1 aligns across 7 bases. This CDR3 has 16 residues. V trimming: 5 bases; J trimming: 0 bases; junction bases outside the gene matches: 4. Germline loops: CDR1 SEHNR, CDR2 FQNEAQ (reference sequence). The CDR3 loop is CASSDRESSYNSPLHF. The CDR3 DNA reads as TGTGCCAGCAGCGACAGGGAGAGCTCCTATAATTCACCCCTCCACTTT.

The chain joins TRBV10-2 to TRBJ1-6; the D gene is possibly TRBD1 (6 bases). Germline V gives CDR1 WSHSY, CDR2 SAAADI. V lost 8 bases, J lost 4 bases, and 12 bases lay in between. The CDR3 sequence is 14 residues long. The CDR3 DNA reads TGCGCCAGCCGTCGACAGGATTATAATTCACCCCTCCACTTT. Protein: CASRRQDYNSPLHF.

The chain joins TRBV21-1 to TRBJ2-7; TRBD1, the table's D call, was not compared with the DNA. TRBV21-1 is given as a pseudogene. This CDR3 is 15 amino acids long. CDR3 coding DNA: TGTGCCAGCAGCAAGCCCCGGGACAGGGGTGGCGAGCAGTACTTC. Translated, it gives CASSKPRDRGGEQYF.

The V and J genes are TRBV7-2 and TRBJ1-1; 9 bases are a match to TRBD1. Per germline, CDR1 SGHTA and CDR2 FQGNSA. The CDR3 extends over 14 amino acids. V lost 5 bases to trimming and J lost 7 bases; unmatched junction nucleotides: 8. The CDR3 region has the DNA TGTGCCAGCAGCCCACAGGGGGCATTGGGTGAAGCTTTCTTT. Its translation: CASSPQGALGEAFF.

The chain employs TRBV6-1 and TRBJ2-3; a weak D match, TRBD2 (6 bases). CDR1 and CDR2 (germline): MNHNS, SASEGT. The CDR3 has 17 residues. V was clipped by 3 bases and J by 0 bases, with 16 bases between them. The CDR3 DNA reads TGTGCCAGCAGTGAGATCCGCGGGGTCCGAAGCACAGATACGCAGTATTTT. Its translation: CASSEIRGVRSTDTQYF.

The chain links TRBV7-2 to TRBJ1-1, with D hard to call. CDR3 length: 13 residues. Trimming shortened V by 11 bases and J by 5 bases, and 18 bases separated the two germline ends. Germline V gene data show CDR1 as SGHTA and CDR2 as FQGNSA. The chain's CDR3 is CASLETGWTEAFF. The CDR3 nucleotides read TGTGCCTCTCTAGAAACTGGGTGGACTGAAGCTTTCTTT. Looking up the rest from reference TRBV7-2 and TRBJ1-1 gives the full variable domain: GAGVSQSPSNKVTEKGKDVELRCDPISGHTALYWYRQSLGQGLEFLIYFQGNSAPDKSGLPSDRFSAERTGGSVSTLTIQRTQQEDSAVYLCASLETGWTEAFFGQGTRLTVV.

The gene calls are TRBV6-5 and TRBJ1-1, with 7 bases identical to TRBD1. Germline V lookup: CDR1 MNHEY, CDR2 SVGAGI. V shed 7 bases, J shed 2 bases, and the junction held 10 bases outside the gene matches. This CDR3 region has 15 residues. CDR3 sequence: CASNPGQNRNTEAFF. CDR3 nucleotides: TGTGCCAGCAACCCGGGACAGAACCGAAACACTGAAGCTTTCTTT.

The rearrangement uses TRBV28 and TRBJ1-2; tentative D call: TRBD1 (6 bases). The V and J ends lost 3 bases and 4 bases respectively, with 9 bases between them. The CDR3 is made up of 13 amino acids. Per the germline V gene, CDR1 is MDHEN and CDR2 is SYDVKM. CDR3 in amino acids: CASSLLDSYGYTF. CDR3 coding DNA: TGTGCCAGCAGTTTGTTGGACAGCTATGGCTACACCTTC.

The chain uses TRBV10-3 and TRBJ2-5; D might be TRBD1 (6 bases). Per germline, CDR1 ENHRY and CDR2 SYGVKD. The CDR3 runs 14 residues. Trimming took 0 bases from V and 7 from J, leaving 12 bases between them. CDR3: CAISESQGLATQYF. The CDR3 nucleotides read TGTGCCATCAGTGAGTCCCAGGGGTTGGCGACCCAGTACTTC.